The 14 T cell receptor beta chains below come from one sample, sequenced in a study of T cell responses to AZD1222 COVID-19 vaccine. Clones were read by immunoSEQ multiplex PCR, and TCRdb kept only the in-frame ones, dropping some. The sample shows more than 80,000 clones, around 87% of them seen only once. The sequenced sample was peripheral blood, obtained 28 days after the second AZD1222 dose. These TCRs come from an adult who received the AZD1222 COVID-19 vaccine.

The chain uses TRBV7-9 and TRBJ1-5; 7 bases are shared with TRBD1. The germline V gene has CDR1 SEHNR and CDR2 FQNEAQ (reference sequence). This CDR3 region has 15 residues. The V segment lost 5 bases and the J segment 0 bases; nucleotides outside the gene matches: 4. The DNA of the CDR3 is TGTGCCAGCAGCACGGGACAGAATAGCAATCAGCCCCAGCATTTT. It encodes CASSTGQNSNQPQHF.

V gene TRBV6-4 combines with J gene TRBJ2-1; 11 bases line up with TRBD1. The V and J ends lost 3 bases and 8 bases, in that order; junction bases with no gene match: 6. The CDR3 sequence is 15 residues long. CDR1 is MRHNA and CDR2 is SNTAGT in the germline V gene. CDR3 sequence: CASSDGTGGVDEQFF. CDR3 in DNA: TGTGCCAGCAGTGATGGGACAGGGGGTGTCGATGAGCAGTTCTTC.

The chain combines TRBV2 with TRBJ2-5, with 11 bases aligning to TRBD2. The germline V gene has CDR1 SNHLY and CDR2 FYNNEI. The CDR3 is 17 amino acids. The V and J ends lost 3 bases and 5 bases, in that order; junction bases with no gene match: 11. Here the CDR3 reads CASSDLLAGDPVETQYF. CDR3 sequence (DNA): TGTGCCAGCAGTGATCTACTAGCGGGGGACCCCGTGGAGACCCAGTACTTC.

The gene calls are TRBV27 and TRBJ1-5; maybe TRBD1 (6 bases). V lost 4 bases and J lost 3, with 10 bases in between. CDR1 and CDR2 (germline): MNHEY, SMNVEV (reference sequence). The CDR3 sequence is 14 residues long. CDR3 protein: CASSYRDNNQPQHF. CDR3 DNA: TGTGCCAGCAGTTACCGGGACAACAATCAGCCCCAGCATTTT.

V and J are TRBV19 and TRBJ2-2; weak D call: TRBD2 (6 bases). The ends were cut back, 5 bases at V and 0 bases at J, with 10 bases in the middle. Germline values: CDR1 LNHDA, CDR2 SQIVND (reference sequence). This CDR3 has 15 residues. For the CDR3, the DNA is TGTGCCAGTAGTGTAGCGGCAACGAACACCGGGGAGCTGTTTTTT. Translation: CASSVAATNTGELFF.

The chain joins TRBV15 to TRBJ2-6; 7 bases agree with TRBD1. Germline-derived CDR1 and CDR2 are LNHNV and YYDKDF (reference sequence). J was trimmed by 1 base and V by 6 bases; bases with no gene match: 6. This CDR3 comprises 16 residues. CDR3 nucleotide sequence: TGTGCCACCAGTGGGGACAGAGTTTCTGGGGCCAACGTCCTGACTTTC. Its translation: CATSGDRVSGANVLTF. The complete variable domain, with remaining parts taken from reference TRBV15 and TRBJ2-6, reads DAMVIQNPRYQVTQFGKPVTLSCSQTLNHNVMYWYQQKSSQAPKLLFHYYDKDFNNEADTPDNFQSRRPNTSFCFLDIRSPGLGDTAMYLCATSGDRVSGANVLTFGAGSRLTVL.

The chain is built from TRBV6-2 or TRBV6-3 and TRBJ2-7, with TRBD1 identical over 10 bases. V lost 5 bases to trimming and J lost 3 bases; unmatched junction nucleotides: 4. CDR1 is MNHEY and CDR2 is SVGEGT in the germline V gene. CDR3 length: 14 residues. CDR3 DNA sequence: TGTGCCAGCAGTCCGGGACAGGGGCGCTACGAGCAGTACTTC. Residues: CASSPGQGRYEQYF.

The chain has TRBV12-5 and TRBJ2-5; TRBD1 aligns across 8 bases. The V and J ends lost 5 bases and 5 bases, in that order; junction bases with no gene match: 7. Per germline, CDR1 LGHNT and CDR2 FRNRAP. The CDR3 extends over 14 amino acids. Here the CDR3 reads CASGLDRVRETQYF. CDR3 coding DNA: TGTGCTAGTGGTCTGGACAGGGTTCGCGAGACCCAGTACTTC.

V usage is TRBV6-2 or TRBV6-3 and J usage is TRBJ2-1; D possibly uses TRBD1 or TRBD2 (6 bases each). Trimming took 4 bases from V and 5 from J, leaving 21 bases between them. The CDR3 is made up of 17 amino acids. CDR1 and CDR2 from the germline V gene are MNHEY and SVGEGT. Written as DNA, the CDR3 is TGTGCCAGCAGTTCCCGGCGCCGCACGGGGGCCAACAATGAGCAGTTCTTC. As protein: CASSSRRRTGANNEQFF.

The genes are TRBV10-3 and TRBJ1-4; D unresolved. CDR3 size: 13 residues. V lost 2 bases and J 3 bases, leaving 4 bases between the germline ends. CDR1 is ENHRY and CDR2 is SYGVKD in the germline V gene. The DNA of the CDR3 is TGTGCCATCAGTGAGGTCGCTAATGAAAAACTGTTTTTT. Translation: CAISEVANEKLFF.

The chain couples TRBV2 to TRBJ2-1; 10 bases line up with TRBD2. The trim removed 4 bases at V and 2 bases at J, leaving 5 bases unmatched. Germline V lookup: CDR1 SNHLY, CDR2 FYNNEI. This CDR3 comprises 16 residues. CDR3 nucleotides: TGTGCCAGCAGTGTAGTACTAGCGGGAACCTACAATGAGCAGTTCTTC. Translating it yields CASSVVLAGTYNEQFF.

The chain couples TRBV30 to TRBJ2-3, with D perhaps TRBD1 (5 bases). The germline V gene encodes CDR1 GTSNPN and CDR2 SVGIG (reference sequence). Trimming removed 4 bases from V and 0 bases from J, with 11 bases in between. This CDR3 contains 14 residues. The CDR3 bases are TGTGCCTGGACTCAGGGTTTTAGCACAGATACGCAGTATTTT. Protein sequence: CAWTQGFSTDTQYF.

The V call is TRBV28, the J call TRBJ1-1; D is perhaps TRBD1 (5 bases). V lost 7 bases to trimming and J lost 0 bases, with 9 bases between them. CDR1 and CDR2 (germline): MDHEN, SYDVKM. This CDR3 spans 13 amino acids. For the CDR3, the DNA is TGTGCCAGCAACCGGGACCTGAACACTGAAGCTTTCTTT. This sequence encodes CASNRDLNTEAFF.

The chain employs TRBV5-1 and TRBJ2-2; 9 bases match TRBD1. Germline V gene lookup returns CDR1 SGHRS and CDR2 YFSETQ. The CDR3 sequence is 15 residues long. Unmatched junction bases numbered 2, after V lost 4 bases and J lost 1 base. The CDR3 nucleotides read TGCGCCAGCAGCCCGGGACAGGGGAACACCGGGGAGCTGTTTTTT. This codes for CASSPGQGNTGELFF. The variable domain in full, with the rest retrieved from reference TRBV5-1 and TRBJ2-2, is KAGVTQTPRYLIKTRGQQVTLSCSPISGHRSVSWYQQTPGQGLQFLFEYFSETQRNKGNFPGRFSGRQFSNSRSEMNVSTLELGDSALYLCASSPGQGNTGELFFGEGSRLTVL.